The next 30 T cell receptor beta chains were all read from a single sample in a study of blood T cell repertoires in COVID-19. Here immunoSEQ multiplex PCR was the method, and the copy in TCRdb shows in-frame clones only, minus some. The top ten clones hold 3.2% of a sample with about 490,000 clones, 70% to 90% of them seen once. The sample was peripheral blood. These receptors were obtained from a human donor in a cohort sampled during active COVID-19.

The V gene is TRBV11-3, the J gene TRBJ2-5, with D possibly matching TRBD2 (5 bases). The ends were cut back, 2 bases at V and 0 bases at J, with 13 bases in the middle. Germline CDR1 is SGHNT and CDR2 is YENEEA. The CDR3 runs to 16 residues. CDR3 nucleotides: TGTGCCAGCAGCTTATCGGGGTATGACCACCAAGAGACCCAGTACTTC. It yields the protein CASSLSGYDHQETQYF.

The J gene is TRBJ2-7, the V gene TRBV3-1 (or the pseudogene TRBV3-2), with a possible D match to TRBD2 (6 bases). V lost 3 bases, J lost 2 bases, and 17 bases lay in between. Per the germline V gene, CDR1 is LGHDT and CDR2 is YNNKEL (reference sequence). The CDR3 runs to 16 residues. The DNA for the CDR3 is TGTGCCAGCAGCCATGGGGGTTGGGGGGAGCCCTACGAGCAGTACTTC. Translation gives CASSHGGWGEPYEQYF.

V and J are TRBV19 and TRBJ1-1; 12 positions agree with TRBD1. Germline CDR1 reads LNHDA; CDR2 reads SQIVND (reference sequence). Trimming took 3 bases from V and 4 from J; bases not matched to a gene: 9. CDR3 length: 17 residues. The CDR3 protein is CASSIPLGQGAGTEAFF. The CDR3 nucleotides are TGTGCCAGTAGTATCCCCTTGGGACAGGGGGCCGGCACTGAAGCTTTCTTT.

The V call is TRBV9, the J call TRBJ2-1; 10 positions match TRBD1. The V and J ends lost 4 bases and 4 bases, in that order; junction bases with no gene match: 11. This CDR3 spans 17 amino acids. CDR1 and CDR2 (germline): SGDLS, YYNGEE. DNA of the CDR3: TGTGCCAGCAGCCACCCGGTGGACAGGGGGAGGTACAATGAGCAGTTCTTC. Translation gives CASSHPVDRGRYNEQFF.

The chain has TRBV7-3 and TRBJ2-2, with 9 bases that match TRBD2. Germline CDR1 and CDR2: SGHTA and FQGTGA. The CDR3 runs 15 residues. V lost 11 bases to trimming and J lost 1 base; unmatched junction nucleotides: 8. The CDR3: CAAGTREGNTGELFF. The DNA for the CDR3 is TGTGCCGCGGGTACGCGGGAGGGGAACACCGGGGAGCTGTTTTTT.

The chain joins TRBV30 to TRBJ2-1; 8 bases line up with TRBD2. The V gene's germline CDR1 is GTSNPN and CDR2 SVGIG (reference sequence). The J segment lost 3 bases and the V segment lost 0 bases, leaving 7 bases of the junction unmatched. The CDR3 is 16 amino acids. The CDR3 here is CAWSVSAGLDYNEQFF. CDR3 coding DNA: TGTGCCTGGAGTGTAAGTGCGGGACTAGACTACAATGAGCAGTTCTTC.

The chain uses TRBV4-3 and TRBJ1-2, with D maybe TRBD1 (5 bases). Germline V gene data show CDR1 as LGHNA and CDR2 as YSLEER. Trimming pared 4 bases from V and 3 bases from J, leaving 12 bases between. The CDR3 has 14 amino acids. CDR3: CASSPGGDDYGYTF. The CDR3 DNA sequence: TGCGCCAGCAGCCCCGGGGGAGACGACTATGGCTACACCTTC.

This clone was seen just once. The CDR3 DNA reads TGCGCCAGCAGAGACCCAGCGAGAGAGACCCAGTACTTC. Translated, it gives CASRDPARETQYF. The chain joins TRBV10-2 to TRBJ2-5; D is ambiguous. Germline CDR1 WSHSY, CDR2 SAAADI. Trimming pared 6 bases from V and 4 bases from J, leaving 12 bases between. The CDR3 has 13 residues.

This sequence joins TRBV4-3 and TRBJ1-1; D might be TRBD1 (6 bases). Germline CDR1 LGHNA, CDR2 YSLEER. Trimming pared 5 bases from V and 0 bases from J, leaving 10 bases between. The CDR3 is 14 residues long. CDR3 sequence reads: CASSDRTLNTEAFF. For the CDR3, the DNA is TGCGCCAGCAGCGACAGGACCCTGAACACTGAAGCTTTCTTT.

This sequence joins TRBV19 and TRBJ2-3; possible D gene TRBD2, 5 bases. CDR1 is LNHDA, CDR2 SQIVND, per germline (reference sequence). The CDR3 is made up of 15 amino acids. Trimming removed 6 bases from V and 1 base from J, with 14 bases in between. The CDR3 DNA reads TGTGCCAGTAGGTCCGGGATTATAGGCACAGATACGCAGTATTTT. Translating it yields CASRSGIIGTDTQYF.

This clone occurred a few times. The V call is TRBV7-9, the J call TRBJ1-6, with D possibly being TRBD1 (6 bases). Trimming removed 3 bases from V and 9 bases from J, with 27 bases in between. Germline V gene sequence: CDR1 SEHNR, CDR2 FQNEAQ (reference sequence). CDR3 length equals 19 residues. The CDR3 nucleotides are TGTGCCAGCAGCTTGGAAAGACAGGCCAGAGCCGTCGCTGGTTCACCCCTCCACTTT. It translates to CASSLERQARAVAGSPLHF.

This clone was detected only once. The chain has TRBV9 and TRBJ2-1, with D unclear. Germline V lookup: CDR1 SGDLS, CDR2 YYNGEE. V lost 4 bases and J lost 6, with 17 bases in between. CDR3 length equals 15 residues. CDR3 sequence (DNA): TGTGCCAGCAGCCCTCGACTGTTGGAAGGCAATGAGCAGTTCTTC. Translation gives CASSPRLLEGNEQFF. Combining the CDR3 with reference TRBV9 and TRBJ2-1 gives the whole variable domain DSGVTQTPKHLITATGQRVTLRCSPRSGDLSVYWYQQSLDQGLQFLIQYYNGEERAKGNILERFSAQQFPDLHSELNLSSLELGDSALYFCASSPRLLEGNEQFFGPGTRLTVL.

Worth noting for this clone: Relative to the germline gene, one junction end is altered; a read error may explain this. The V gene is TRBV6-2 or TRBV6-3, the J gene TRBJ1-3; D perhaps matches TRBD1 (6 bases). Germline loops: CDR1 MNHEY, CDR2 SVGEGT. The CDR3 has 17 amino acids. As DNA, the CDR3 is TGTGCCAGCAGTTACGGTCGTGGACAGACCTCTGGAGACACCATATATTTT. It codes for CASSYGRGQTSGDTIYF.

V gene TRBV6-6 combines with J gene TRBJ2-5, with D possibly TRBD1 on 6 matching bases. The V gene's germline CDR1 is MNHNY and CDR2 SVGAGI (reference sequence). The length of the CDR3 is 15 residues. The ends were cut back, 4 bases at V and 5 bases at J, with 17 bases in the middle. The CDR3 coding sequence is TGTGCCAGCAGTTTCGGTGTTGGGGGCCTTGAGACCCAGTACTTC. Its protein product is CASSFGVGGLETQYF.

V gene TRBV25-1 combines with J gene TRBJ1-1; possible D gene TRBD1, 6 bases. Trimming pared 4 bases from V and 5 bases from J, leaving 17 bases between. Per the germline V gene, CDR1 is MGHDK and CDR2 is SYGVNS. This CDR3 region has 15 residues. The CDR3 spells CASSGVWGGRTEAFF. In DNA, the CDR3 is TGTGCCAGCAGTGGGGTTTGGGGGGGCCGGACTGAAGCTTTCTTT. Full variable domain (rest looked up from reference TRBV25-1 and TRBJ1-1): EADIYQTPRYLVIGTGKKITLECSQTMGHDKMYWYQQDPGMELHLIHYSYGVNSTEKGDLSSESTVSRIRTEHFPLTLESARPSHTSQYLCASSGVWGGRTEAFFGQGTRLTVV.

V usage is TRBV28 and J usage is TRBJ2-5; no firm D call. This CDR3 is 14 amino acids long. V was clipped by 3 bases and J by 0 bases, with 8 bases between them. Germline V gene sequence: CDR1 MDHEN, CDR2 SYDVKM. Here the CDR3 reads CASSFSLDQETQYF. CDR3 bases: TGTGCCAGCAGTTTTTCTCTAGACCAAGAGACCCAGTACTTC.

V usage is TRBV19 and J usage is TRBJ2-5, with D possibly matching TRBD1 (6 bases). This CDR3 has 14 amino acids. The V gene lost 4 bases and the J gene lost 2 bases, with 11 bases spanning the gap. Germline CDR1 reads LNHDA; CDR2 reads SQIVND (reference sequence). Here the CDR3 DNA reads TGTGCCAGTAGTAATTTACAGGGACAAGAGACCCAGTACTTC. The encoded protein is CASSNLQGQETQYF.

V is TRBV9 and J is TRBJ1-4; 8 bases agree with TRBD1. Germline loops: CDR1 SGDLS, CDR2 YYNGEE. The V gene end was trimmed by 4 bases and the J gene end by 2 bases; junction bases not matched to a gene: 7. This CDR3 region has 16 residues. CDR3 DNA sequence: TGTGCCAGCAGCCGATTTACAGGGGGTACTAATGAAAAACTGTTTTTT. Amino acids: CASSRFTGGTNEKLFF.

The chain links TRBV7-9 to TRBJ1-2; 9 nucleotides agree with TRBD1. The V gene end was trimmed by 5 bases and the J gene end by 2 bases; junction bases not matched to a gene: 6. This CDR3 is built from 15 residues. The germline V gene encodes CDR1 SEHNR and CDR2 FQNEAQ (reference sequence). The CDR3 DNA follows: TGTGCCAGCAGCCCACAGGGGGCAGGAAACTATGGCTACACCTTC. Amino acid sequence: CASSPQGAGNYGYTF. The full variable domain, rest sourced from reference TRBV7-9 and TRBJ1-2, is DTGVSQNPRHKITKRGQNVTFRCDPISEHNRLYWYRQTLGQGPEFLTYFQNEAQLEKSRLLSDRFSAERPKGSFSTLEIQRTEQGDSAMYLCASSPQGAGNYGYTFGSGTRLTVV.

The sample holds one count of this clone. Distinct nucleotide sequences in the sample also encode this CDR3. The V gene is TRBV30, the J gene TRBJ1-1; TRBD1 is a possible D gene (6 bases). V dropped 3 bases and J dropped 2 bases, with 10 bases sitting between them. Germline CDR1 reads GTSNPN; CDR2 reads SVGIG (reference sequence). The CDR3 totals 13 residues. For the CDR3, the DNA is TGTGCCTGGAGCAAACAGGGAAACACTGAAGCTTTCTTT. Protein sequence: CAWSKQGNTEAFF.

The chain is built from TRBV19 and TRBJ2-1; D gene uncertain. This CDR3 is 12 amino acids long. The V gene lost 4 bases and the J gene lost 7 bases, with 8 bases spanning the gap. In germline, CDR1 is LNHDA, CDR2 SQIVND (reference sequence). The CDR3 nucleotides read TGTGCCAGTAGTACCCTTCGGAATGAGCAGTTCTTC. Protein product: CASSTLRNEQFF.

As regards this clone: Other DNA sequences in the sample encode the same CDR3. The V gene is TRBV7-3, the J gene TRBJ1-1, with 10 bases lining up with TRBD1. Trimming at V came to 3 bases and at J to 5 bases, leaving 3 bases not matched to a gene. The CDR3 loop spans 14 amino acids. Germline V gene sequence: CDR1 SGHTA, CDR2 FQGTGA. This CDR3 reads CASSLDRGNTEAFF. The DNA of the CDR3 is TGTGCCAGCAGCTTGGACAGGGGGAATACTGAAGCTTTCTTT.

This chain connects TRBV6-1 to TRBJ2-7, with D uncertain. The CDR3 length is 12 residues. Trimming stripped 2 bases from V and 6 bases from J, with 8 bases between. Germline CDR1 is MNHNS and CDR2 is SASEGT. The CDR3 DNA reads TGTGCCAGCAGTGAATCCCTCCCCGAGCAGTACTTC. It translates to CASSESLPEQYF.

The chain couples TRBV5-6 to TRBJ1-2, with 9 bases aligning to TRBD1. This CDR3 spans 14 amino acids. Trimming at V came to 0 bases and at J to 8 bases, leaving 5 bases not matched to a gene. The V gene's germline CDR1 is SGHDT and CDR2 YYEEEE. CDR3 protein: CASSLDRGLEGYTF. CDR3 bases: TGTGCCAGCAGCTTGGACAGGGGGCTAGAGGGCTACACCTTC.

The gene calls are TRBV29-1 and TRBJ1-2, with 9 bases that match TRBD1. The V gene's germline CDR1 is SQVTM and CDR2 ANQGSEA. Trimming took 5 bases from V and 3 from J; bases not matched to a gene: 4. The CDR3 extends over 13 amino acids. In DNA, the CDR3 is TGCAGCGTTCGGGGACAGGGAGACTATGGCTACACCTTC. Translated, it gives CSVRGQGDYGYTF.

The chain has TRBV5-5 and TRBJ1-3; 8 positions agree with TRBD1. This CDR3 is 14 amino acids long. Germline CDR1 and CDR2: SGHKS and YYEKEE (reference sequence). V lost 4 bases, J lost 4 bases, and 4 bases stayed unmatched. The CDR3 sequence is CASSLTGDGNTIYF. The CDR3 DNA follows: TGTGCCAGCAGCCTGACAGGGGACGGAAACACCATATATTTT.

CDR3 residues: CASSFLGAQETQYF. CDR3 nucleotide sequence: TGTGCCAGCAGCTTCTTGGGGGCTCAAGAGACCCAGTACTTC. This rearrangement joins TRBV5-6 to TRBJ2-5; D is perhaps TRBD1 (6 bases). Germline CDR1 is SGHDT and CDR2 is YYEEEE. The V end was cut by 2 bases, the J end by 2 bases, with 10 bases between. This CDR3 has 14 amino acids.

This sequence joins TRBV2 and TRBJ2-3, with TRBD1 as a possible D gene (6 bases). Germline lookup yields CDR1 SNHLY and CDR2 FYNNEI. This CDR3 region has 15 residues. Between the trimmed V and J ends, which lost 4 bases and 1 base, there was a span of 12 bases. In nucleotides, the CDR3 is TGTGCCAGCAGTGGCTTTTACAGGGGCACAGATACGCAGTATTTT. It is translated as CASSGFYRGTDTQYF.

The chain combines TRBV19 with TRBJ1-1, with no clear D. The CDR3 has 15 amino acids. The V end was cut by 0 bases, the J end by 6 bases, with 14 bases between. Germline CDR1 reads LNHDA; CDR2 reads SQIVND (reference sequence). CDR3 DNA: TGTGCCAGTAGTATAGATCAGGCAGGTTACTCTGAAGCTTTCTTT. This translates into CASSIDQAGYSEAFF.

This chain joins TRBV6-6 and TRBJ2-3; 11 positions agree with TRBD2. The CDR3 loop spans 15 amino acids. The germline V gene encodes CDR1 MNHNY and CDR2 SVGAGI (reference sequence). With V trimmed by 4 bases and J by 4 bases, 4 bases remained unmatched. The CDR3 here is CASSLLAGVPDTQYF. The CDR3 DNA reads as TGTGCCAGCAGTTTACTAGCGGGAGTGCCAGATACGCAGTATTTT.